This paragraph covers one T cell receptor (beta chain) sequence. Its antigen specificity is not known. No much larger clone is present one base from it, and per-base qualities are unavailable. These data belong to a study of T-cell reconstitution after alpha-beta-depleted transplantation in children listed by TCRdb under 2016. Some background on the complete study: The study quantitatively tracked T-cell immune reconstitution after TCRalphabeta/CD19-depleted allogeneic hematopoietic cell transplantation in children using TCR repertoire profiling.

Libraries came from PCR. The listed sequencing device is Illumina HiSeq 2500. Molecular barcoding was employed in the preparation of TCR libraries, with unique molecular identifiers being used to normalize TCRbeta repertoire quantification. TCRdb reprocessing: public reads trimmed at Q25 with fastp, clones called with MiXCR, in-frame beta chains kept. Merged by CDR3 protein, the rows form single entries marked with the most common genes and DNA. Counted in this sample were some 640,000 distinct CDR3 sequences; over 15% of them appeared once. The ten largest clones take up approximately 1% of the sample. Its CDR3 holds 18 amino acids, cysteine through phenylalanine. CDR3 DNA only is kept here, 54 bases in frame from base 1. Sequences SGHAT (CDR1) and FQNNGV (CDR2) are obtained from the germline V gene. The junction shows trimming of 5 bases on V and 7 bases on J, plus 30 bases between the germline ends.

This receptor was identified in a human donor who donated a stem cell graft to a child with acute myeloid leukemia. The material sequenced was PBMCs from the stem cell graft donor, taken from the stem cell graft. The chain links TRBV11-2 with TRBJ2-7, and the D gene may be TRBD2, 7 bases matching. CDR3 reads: CASSTTVRGMERGIEQYF. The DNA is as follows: TGTGCCAGCAGCACAACTGTGAGGGGGATGGAGCGGGGAATTGAGCAGTACTTC.